The rows below give T cell receptor beta chains drawn from one sample of a study of beta chain features in type 1 diabetes. Clones were read by immunoSEQ multiplex PCR, and TCRdb kept only the in-frame ones, dropping some. The sample consists of hundreds of thousands of clones, 13% of them appearing once. Sample: naive CD4+ T cells from blood. The receptor source for this set is a man aged 18 to 29 with type 1 diabetes. The CDR3 runs from the conserved cysteine through the conserved F or W. D genes are given only for firm matches. Clone size is not always given. Where it is, it says once, few, many or a class for expanded clones.

TRBV6-1	TRBJ2-5	TRBD2	-	TGTGCCAGCAGTGTGGACCTAGCGGGGCCAGAGACCCAGTACTTC	CASSVDLAGPETQYF
TRBV28	TRBJ2-7	-	few	TGTGCCAGCATAGGACAGCCGTTGGACGAGCAGTACTTC	CASIGQPLDEQYF
TRBV5-4	TRBJ2-7	-	few	TGTGCCAGCAGCTTGGCCGGGGTCTCGGGGGGCTATTCCTACGAGCAGTACTTC	CASSLAGVSGGYSYEQYF
TRBV5-1	TRBJ2-5	-	-	TGCGCCAGCAGCTTGAGTACTGAGACCCAGTACTTC	CASSLSTETQYF
TRBV9	TRBJ1-5	-	few	TGTGCCAGCGGAGGCAATCAGCCCCAGCATTTT	CASGGNQPQHF
TRBV7-9	TRBJ2-3	TRBD2	-	TGTGCCAGCAGCTTAGGGAAACTAGCGGGTCGGGCGACGACAGATACGCAGTATTTT	CASSLGKLAGRATTDTQYF
TRBV29-1	TRBJ1-1	-	-	TGCAGCGTTGAGGGGACGGGAGGGGCTAACACTGAAGCTTTCTTT	CSVEGTGGANTEAFF
TRBV4-1	TRBJ1-2	-	few	TGCGCCAGCAGCCAGGACAGCCGTAACTATGGCTACACCTTC	CASSQDSRNYGYTF
TRBV11-2	TRBJ2-3	TRBD2	-	TGTGCCAGCAGCTTTAGACTAGCCGGCACAGATACGCAGTATTTT	CASSFRLAGTDTQYF
TRBV6-5	TRBJ1-1	TRBD1	-	TGTGCCAGCAGGATCCTCAGGGGGGCGGTCACTGAAGCTTTCTTT	CASRILRGAVTEAFF
TRBV10-3	TRBJ2-3	-	-	TGTGCCATCAGTGATATAGGGAGCACAGATACGCAGTATTTT	CAISDIGSTDTQYF
TRBV6-1	TRBJ1-3	-	few	TGTGCCAGCAGTGCGGACAGCCTCGCGAGCTCTGGAAACACCATATATTTT	CASSADSLASSGNTIYF
TRBV7-2	TRBJ2-3	TRBD2	few	TGTGCCAGCAGCACCCGACTAGCGGGGGGCACAGATACGCAGTATTTT	CASSTRLAGGTDTQYF
TRBV29-1	TRBJ2-2	-	-	TGCAGCGTTCAGGGACCCGACTTGAACACCGGGGAGCTGTTTTTT	CSVQGPDLNTGELFF
TRBV5-1	TRBJ2-1	TRBD2	-	TGCGCCAGCAGCTTGCTAGCGGGCTCCTACAATGAGCAGTTCTTC	CASSLLAGSYNEQFF
TRBV29-1	TRBJ2-5	-	-	TGCAGCGTTTTGGGACTCCTCCAAGAGACCCAGTACTTC	CSVLGLLQETQYF
TRBV9	TRBJ2-7	-	-	TGTGCCAGCAGCGTAGCTCTAGGGAACCTCTACGAGCAGTACTTC	CASSVALGNLYEQYF
TRBV18	TRBJ1-2	TRBD1	-	TGTGCCAGCTCCCTGGACAGGTATAACTATGGCTACACCTTC	CASSLDRYNYGYTF
TRBV13	TRBJ2-5	TRBD2	-	TGTGCCAGCAGCGCTACTGGGACTAGCGGGGGAGAGACCCAGTACTTC	CASSATGTSGGETQYF
TRBV6-6	TRBJ1-5	-	-	TGTGCCAGCAGGGGGGGCAATCAGCCCCAGCATTTT	CASRGGNQPQHF
TRBV29-1	TRBJ1-5	-	few	TGCAGCGTAATAGAGGGGAATCAGCCCCAGCATTTT	CSVIEGNQPQHF
TRBV6-6	TRBJ1-2	-	-	TGTGCCAGCAGTACGGATAACTACTATGGCTACACCTTC	CASSTDNYYGYTF
TRBV29-1	TRBJ2-5	TRBD2	-	TGCAGCGTTGATAGCGGGGGGCGGGAGACCCAGTACTTC	CSVDSGGRETQYF
TRBV18	TRBJ1-6	-	-	TGTGCCAGCTCACCACCAGGCGGGGCGAGGGGTAATTCACCCCTCCACTTT	CASSPPGGARGNSPLHF
TRBV7-3	TRBJ2-3	-	-	TGTGCCAGCAGTACGGGAGAAGATACGCAGTATTTT	CASSTGEDTQYF
TRBV19	TRBJ2-1	-	-	TGTGCCAGTAGTATTTGGAGGGTGGCTGAGAATGAGCAGTTCTTC	CASSIWRVAENEQFF
TRBV30	TRBJ2-5	-	-	TGTGCCTGGAGTAGACAGCCGGGGGAGACCCAGTACTTC	CAWSRQPGETQYF
TRBV29-1	TRBJ1-1	-	-	TGCAGCGTTGGGGTCTTAGGGGAGCGCACTGAAGCTTTCTTT	CSVGVLGERTEAFF
TRBV6-5	TRBJ2-2	TRBD1	-	TGTGCCAGCAGTTACAGAGGACAGGGTCTAACCGGGGAGCTGTTTTTT	CASSYRGQGLTGELFF
TRBV15	TRBJ2-6	TRBD1	few	TGTGCCACCAGACCCCTTCTACAGGGGGCTGGTTATGGGGCCAACGTCCTGACTTTC	CATRPLLQGAGYGANVLTF
TRBV6-1	TRBJ2-7	-	-	TGTGCCAGCAGTGAAGGTTTTCCGGGGCAGACCGGCTACGAGCAGTACTTC	CASSEGFPGQTGYEQYF
TRBV7-9	TRBJ1-2	TRBD1	-	TGTGCCAGCAGCCCCCGGACAGGGAAGAGTGGCTACACCTTC	CASSPRTGKSGYTF
TRBV19	TRBJ1-5	TRBD1	-	TGTGCCAGTACCAAGGCGACAGGGGGCATGGGGCAGCCCCAGCATTTT	CASTKATGGMGQPQHF
TRBV20-1	TRBJ1-2	-	few	TGCAGTGCAACAAACTATGGCTACACCTTC	CSATNYGYTF
TRBV30	TRBJ2-7	TRBD1	few	TGTGCCTGCCACGGACAGGGAAACTACGAGCAGTACTTC	CACHGQGNYEQYF
TRBV7-3	TRBJ2-3	-	-	TGTGCCAGCAGGAAAGAACCAGGGGCCGGTGGCACAGATACGCAGTATTTT	CASRKEPGAGGTDTQYF
TRBV10-1	TRBJ2-1	-	-	TGCGCCAGCAGTTCCTCCGGGACTCACAATGAGCAGTTCTTC	CASSSSGTHNEQFF
TRBV5-1	TRBJ2-7	TRBD1	-	TGCGCCAGCAGCTTGTGGGACAGGGACAACGAGCAGTACTTC	CASSLWDRDNEQYF
TRBV30	TRBJ2-2	-	few	TGTGCCTGGAGTGTGGGGAGTGCCACCGGGGAGCTGTTTTTT	CAWSVGSATGELFF
TRBV2	TRBJ2-2	-	few	TGTGCCAGCGGAGAGGACTCGCCCACCGGGGAGCTGTTTTTT	CASGEDSPTGELFF
TRBV11-2	TRBJ2-5	TRBD2	few	TGTGCCAGCAGCCCGATGGAGCTAGCGGGGAAAGAGACCCAGTACTTC	CASSPMELAGKETQYF
TRBV29-1	TRBJ2-1	TRBD1	-	TGCAGCGTTGAAGCCGGGACAGGGTACAATGAGCAGTTCTTC	CSVEAGTGYNEQFF
TRBV6-1	TRBJ1-2	-	-	TGTGCCAGCAGTGAAATATCCATCGTAGGGGGCTACACCTTC	CASSEISIVGGYTF
TRBV7-2	TRBJ1-3	TRBD1	few	TGTGCCAGCAGGCTAACAGGGGGCAGTGGAAACACCATATATTTT	CASRLTGGSGNTIYF
TRBV15	TRBJ2-1	TRBD1	few	TGTGCCACCAGCAGACCTCAGGGGGCGAGGTACAATGAGCAGTTCTTC	CATSRPQGARYNEQFF
TRBV11-3	TRBJ1-1	-	-	TGTGCCAGCAGCTTACTGGCCACTGAAGCTTTCTTT	CASSLLATEAFF
TRBV19	TRBJ2-3	TRBD2	few	TGTGCCAGTACCCAGCGGGGGACCACAGATACGCAGTATTTT	CASTQRGTTDTQYF
TRBV7-6	TRBJ2-7	TRBD1	once	TGTGCCAGCAGCTTCGGGACAGGGGGGTGGCGGTCCTACGAGCAGTACTTC	CASSFGTGGWRSYEQYF
TRBV7-9	TRBJ1-6	-	-	TGTGCCAGCAGCTTAAACGTATTTGTCGGGGGAGTTAATTCACCCCTCCACTTT	CASSLNVFVGGVNSPLHF
TRBV4-1	TRBJ2-1	-	few	TGCGCCAGCAGCCAAGGGTTCAGGGTGATCCCGAATGAGCAGTTCTTC	CASSQGFRVIPNEQFF
TRBV30	TRBJ2-7	-	few	TGTGCCTGGAGTGGCGGGGCCTACGAGCAGTACTTC	CAWSGGAYEQYF
TRBV28	TRBJ1-1	-	-	TGTGCCAGCAGTTTTCCCGGCTTT	CASSFPGF
TRBV6-5	TRBJ1-1	-	few	TGTGCCAGCAGTCCGTCCTGGGGCAGGAACACTGAAGCTTTCTTT	CASSPSWGRNTEAFF
TRBV30	TRBJ1-1	-	-	TGTGCCTGGTTGGGGGGACTATACACTGAAGCTTTCTTT	CAWLGGLYTEAFF